Reported below is one T cell receptor (beta chain). Its target is not known. The data were taken from a study of lymphopenia after photon versus proton radiotherapy. Study-wide results and limits: Proton therapy kept repertoires fairly stable, unlike photons, which gained effector/memory cells. In patients who died, overall survival fell as post-nadir TCR diversity dropped more.

Sequenced by immunoSEQ multiplex PCR; TCRdb stores in-frame clones only, minus some. The repertoire consists of over 5,500 clones, with about 89% occurring once and the leading ten covering around 10%. The CDR3 contains 13 residues. Trimming removed 6 bases at V and 0 bases at J, with 7 bases between. Per the germline V gene, CDR1 is MDHEN and CDR2 is SYDVKM. The TCR sequence derives from a man between 60 and 70 years old with cholangiocarcinoma. V usage is TRBV28 and J usage is TRBJ2-3; no definite D call. Material: peripheral blood, obtained from a patient treated with photon-based radiotherapy. The CDR3 spells CASSTTSTDTQYF. CDR3 nucleotides: TGTGCCAGCAGCACAACAAGCACAGATACGCAGTATTTT.